The 8 T cell receptor beta chains given below trace back to one sample, sequenced in a study of vaccination effects on CD4 cells after COVID-19. These receptors' targets are unknown. TCRdb keeps only in-frame clones here, not all; method: immunoSEQ multiplex PCR. The sample contains about 24,000 clones, 65% to 80% of which appear only once. Sequencing was preceded by expansion of antigen-specific CD4+ T cells with viral peptide pools in the ViraFEST assay. Isolation of CD4+ T cells took place after nine to ten days of culture. Prior SARS-CoV-2 infection was absent in the vaccine recipients, as shown by negative nucleocapsid antibodies. Sequenced here: CD4+ T cells from PBMCs cultured with HCoV-NL63 spike peptides, sampled before COVID-19 vaccination. These receptors were collected from a human donor who received a COVID-19 vaccine.

This clone came up a few times. V gene TRBV27 combines with J gene TRBJ1-6; weak D call: TRBD1 (6 bases). This CDR3 has 14 residues. Per germline, CDR1 MNHEY and CDR2 SMNVEV (reference sequence). V was pared by 3 bases and J by 6 bases, with 9 bases between. CDR3 in amino acids: CASSFLQGNSPLHF. CDR3 DNA sequence: TGTGCCAGCAGTTTTTTACAGGGTAATTCACCCCTCCACTTT.

The chain joins TRBV7-9 to TRBJ2-7; no clear D. The CDR3 consists of 11 residues. CDR1 is SEHNR, CDR2 FQNEAQ, per germline (reference sequence). The V gene lost 2 bases and the J gene lost 4 bases, with 3 bases spanning the gap. CDR3 sequence: CASSLFYEQYF. CDR3 coding DNA: TGTGCCAGCAGCTTATTTTACGAGCAGTACTTC.

The V call is TRBV7-9, the J call TRBJ1-1; the match to TRBD1 covers 7 bases. Unmatched junction bases numbered 4, after V lost 5 bases and J lost 1 base. The CDR3 covers 14 residues. Germline CDR1 reads SEHNR; CDR2 reads FQNEAQ (reference sequence). The CDR3 protein is CASSLQGKNTEAFF. In DNA form, the CDR3 reads TGTGCCAGCAGCCTACAGGGGAAGAACACTGAAGCTTTCTTT.

Only one count was recorded for this clone. This chain connects TRBV7-9 to TRBJ1-5, with 7 bases matching TRBD1. The CDR3 has 14 residues. Trimming removed 5 bases from V and 4 bases from J; junction bases left unmatched: 5. Germline V gene sequence: CDR1 SEHNR, CDR2 FQNEAQ (reference sequence). DNA of the CDR3: TGTGCCAGCAGCGGCTCAGGGGGTAATCAGCCCCAGCATTTT. Its protein product is CASSGSGGNQPQHF.

The chain employs TRBV30 and TRBJ2-1; 13 bases are shared with TRBD2. The V segment lost 0 bases and the J segment 5 bases; nucleotides outside the gene matches: 7. Germline V gene lookup returns CDR1 GTSNPN and CDR2 SVGIG (reference sequence). The CDR3 runs to 17 residues. CDR3 DNA: TGTGCCTGGAGTGTACAACTAGCGGGGGGGCCCCACAATGAGCAGTTCTTC. It specifies CAWSVQLAGGPHNEQFF.

The chain carries TRBV6-5 and TRBJ1-2; 8 nucleotides agree with TRBD1. From germline, CDR1 is MNHEY and CDR2 SVGAGI. The junction had 9 bases not matched to a gene; V was cut back by 6 bases and J by 6 bases. The CDR3 sequence is 14 residues long. This chain's CDR3 is CASRKTGVGDGYTF. DNA of the CDR3: TGTGCCAGCAGGAAGACAGGGGTTGGAGATGGCTACACCTTC.

The chain carries TRBV19 and TRBJ2-6, with TRBD1 identical over 9 bases. Germline-derived CDR1 and CDR2 are LNHDA and SQIVND (reference sequence). The CDR3 is made up of 20 amino acids. V dropped 1 base and J dropped 1; count of bases not matched to a gene: 11. The CDR3 protein is CASSIGVGTGKISGANVLTF. CDR3 coding DNA: TGTGCCAGTAGTATAGGGGTGGGGACAGGGAAAATTTCTGGGGCCAACGTCCTGACTTTC.

This chain joins TRBV3-1 (or the pseudogene TRBV3-2) and TRBJ2-2, with D uncertain. CDR3 length: 12 residues. The germline V gene encodes CDR1 LGHDT and CDR2 YNNKEL (reference sequence). V lost 1 base and J 7 bases, leaving 4 bases between the germline ends. The CDR3 coding sequence is TGTGCCAGCAGCCAAGCCGACGGGGAGCTGTTTTTT. It is translated as CASSQADGELFF.